One and the same sample provided the 8 T cell receptor beta chains below, sequenced in a study of blood T cell repertoires in COVID-19. Generated by immunoSEQ multiplex PCR, the TCRdb table keeps only in-frame clones and is missing some. Seen here are approximately 240,000 clones, roughly nine tenths observed once, and the top ten hold about 6%. Sequenced sample: PBMCs or T cells enriched from blood (not recorded which). All receptors come from a woman aged 25 to 39 with acute COVID-19.

CDR3 nucleotides: TGTGCCAGCAGCTTATGGGGACACAGTATCTCGAACACCGGGGAGCTGTTTTTT. This sequence encodes CASSLWGHSISNTGELFF. The chain joins TRBV7-9 to TRBJ2-2; D might be TRBD1 (6 bases). Germline V CDR1 and CDR2: SEHNR, FQNEAQ (reference sequence). Trimming pared 2 bases from V and 0 bases from J, leaving 16 bases between. The CDR3 extends over 18 amino acids.

This clone has just one count. The chain couples TRBV2 to TRBJ2-3; maybe TRBD2 (5 bases). This CDR3 contains 15 residues. Germline CDR1 SNHLY, CDR2 FYNNEI. The V end lost 6 bases, the J end lost 2 bases, and 15 bases lay between the germline ends. The CDR3 DNA is TGTGCCAGCAGGGCTGGACTGGGTTCCACAGATACGCAGTATTTT. As protein: CASRAGLGSTDTQYF. The whole variable domain, filled in from reference TRBV2 and TRBJ2-3, reads EPEVTQTPSHQVTQMGQEVILRCVPISNHLYFYWYRQILGQKVEFLVSFYNNEISEKSEIFDDQFSVERPDGSNFTLKIRSTKLEDSAMYFCASRAGLGSTDTQYFGPGTRLTVL.

This clone was observed a few times. V is TRBV10-1 and J is TRBJ1-5; a weak D match, TRBD1 (5 bases). Germline values: CDR1 WNHNN, CDR2 SYGVQD (reference sequence). Trimming left V 1 base short and J 5 bases short, with 12 bases between. There are 15 residues in the CDR3. CDR3 DNA: TGCGCCAGCAGTGAGTTTGGGGCTGGGGATCAGCCCCAGCATTTT. This gives the protein CASSEFGAGDQPQHF.

The chain links TRBV15 to TRBJ1-6; TRBD1 matches 7 bases. Per the germline V gene, CDR1 is LNHNV and CDR2 is YYDKDF (reference sequence). Unmatched junction bases numbered 8, after V lost 0 bases and J lost 9 bases. The CDR3 extends over 16 amino acids. The CDR3 coding sequence is TGTGCCACCAGCAGAGACCCAGGGGGTCGGGGTTCACCCCTCCACTTT. It encodes CATSRDPGGRGSPLHF.

With respect to this clone: At one end the junction does not follow the germline gene, possibly because of a read error. V and J are TRBV5-1 and TRBJ2-1, with 9 bases matching TRBD2. The CDR3 consists of 15 residues. Germline CDR1 and CDR2: SGHRS and YFSETQ. CDR3 DNA: TGCGCCAGCAGAGCCGGACTAGCGTCCTCCAATGAGCAGTTCTTC. Its protein product is CASRAGLASSNEQFF.

The CDR3 nucleotides are TGTGCCAGCAGCCCTAGGGACAGGGGGCCCGATGAGCAGTTCTTC. It yields the protein CASSPRDRGPDEQFF. The V and J genes are TRBV3-1 (or the pseudogene TRBV3-2) and TRBJ2-1; 12 positions match TRBD1. V was clipped by 4 bases and J by 8 bases; unmatched bases: 6. From germline, CDR1 is LGHDT and CDR2 YNNKEL (reference sequence). CDR3 length: 15 amino acids.

The chain combines TRBV11-1 with TRBJ2-1, with 8 positions matching TRBD2. The CDR3 totals 16 residues. V lost 2 bases and J lost 4; bases outside the gene matches: 7. Looked up from germline, CDR1 is SGHAT and CDR2 is FQDESV (reference sequence). The CDR3 DNA reads TGTGCCAGCAGCTTAACTAGCGGAGCGGGGTACAATGAGCAGTTCTTC. The encoded protein is CASSLTSGAGYNEQFF.

V and J are TRBV29-1 and TRBJ1-1; perhaps TRBD1 as D (5 bases). Trimming cost V 4 bases and J 5 bases, with 11 bases left between them. The germline gives CDR1 SQVTM, CDR2 ANQGSEA. The CDR3 sequence is 12 residues long. The CDR3 reads CSVALGGTEAFF. The CDR3 DNA sequence: TGCAGCGTTGCATTGGGGGGGACTGAAGCTTTCTTT.